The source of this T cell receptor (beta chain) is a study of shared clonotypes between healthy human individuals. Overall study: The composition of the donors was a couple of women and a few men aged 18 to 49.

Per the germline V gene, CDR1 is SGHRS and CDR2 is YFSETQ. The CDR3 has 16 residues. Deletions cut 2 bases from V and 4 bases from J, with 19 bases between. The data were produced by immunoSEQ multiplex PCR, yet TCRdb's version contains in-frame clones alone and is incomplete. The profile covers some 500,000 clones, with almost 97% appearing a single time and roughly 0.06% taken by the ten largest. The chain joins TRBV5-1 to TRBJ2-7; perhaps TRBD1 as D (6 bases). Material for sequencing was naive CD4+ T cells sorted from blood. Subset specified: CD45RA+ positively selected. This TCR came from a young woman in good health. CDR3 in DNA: TGCGCCAGCAGCTTTAACACCGGGACAACCAATTACGAGCAGTACTTC. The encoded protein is CASSFNTGTTNYEQYF.